The 27 T cell receptor beta chains below come from one sample, sequenced in a study of T-cell reconstitution after alpha-beta-depleted transplantation in children. Researchers prepared the TCRbeta library using unique molecular identifiers, the study reports. From the PCR reads, TCRdb called clonotypes with MiXCR, one entry per CDR3 protein. The sample records 600,000 to 700,000 distinct CDR3 sequences, roughly 17% being singletons. Sequenced here: PBMCs from the stem cell graft donor, sampled from the stem cell graft. Receptor source: a human donor who donated a stem cell graft to a child with acute myeloid leukemia.

The sample holds a few counts of this clonotype. The J gene is TRBJ2-5, the V gene TRBV28, with D perhaps TRBD1 or TRBD2 (7 bases each). The V gene lost 6 bases and the J gene lost 4 bases, with 18 bases spanning the gap. Per germline, CDR1 MDHEN and CDR2 SYDVKM. The CDR3 is 15 amino acids. The CDR3 spells CASSSLGRGGETQYF. In DNA, the CDR3 is TGTGCCAGCAGCTCCCTCGGCAGGGGGGGAGAGACCCAGTACTTC.

The CDR3 protein is CAWTPDSRIGGYTF. The CDR3 nucleotides are TGTGCCTGGACTCCGGACAGCAGGATTGGAGGCTACACCTTC. The chain couples TRBV30 to TRBJ1-2; possibly TRBD1 for D (6 bases). CDR1 GTSNPN and CDR2 SVGIG come from the germline V gene (reference sequence). The CDR3 has 14 amino acids. V was shortened by 4 bases and J by 8 bases, with 20 bases between the two germline ends.

This clonotype was observed many times. The chain carries TRBV6-2 or TRBV6-3 and TRBJ2-7, with 9 positions matching TRBD2. The junction had 1 base not matched to a gene; V was cut back by 5 bases and J by 5 bases. Germline CDR1 is MNHEY and CDR2 is SVGEGT. The CDR3 is 12 amino acids. CDR3 sequence (DNA): TGTGCCAGCAGTCGGACTAGCGACGAGCAGTACTTC. Translating gives CASSRTSDEQYF.

This clonotype was picked up many times. The chain links TRBV5-4 to TRBJ2-5, with unresolved D. The CDR3 loop spans 12 amino acids. Germline assignment: CDR1 SGHNT and CDR2 YYREEE (reference sequence). V lost 2 bases and J 2 bases, leaving 4 bases between the germline ends. The CDR3 region has the DNA TGTGCCAGCAGCTTTTGGCAAGAGACCCAGTACTTC. Its translation is CASSFWQETQYF.

This clonotype has at least ten counts. The chain combines TRBV20-1 with TRBJ2-3, with D perhaps being TRBD1 or TRBD2 (5 bases each). V dropped 3 bases and J dropped 5 bases, with 24 bases sitting between them. This CDR3 is 17 amino acids long. Germline V CDR1 and CDR2: DFQATT, SNEGSKA (reference sequence). This CDR3 reads CSASAVGGRAKEDTQYF. CDR3 bases: TGCAGTGCTAGTGCGGTCGGAGGCAGGGCAAAGGAAGATACGCAGTATTTT.

There are a few counts of this clonotype. The J gene is TRBJ1-5, the V gene TRBV12-3 or TRBV12-4; D gene unclear. V lost 3 bases and J 3 bases, leaving 9 bases between the germline ends. The length of the CDR3 is 14 residues. CDR3 DNA sequence: TGTGCCAGCAGTTTTTCACAGTACAATCAGCCCCAGCATTTT. Encoded protein: CASSFSQYNQPQHF.

At least ten counts were recorded for this clonotype. The chain employs TRBV29-1 and TRBJ2-1; D not certain. CDR3 size: 14 residues. Trimming left V 7 bases short and J 0 bases short, with 13 bases between. CDR1 and CDR2 from the germline V gene are SQVTM and ANQGSEA. The CDR3 sequence: CSGILGSSYNEQFF. CDR3 DNA: TGCAGCGGTATATTGGGAAGCTCCTACAATGAGCAGTTCTTC.

This clonotype came up once. V usage is TRBV7-8 and J usage is TRBJ2-1; D ambiguous. Germline V gene sequence: CDR1 SGHVS, CDR2 FQNEAQ. CDR3 length: 14 residues. V lost 5 bases, J lost 6 bases, and 14 bases lay in between. The CDR3 DNA reads TGTGCCAGCAGCCCGCCCGGTCTCCTCAATGAGCAGTTCTTC. It yields the protein CASSPPGLLNEQFF.

This clonotype was recorded at least ten times. V gene TRBV20-1 combines with J gene TRBJ1-4, with D possibly matching TRBD1 (6 bases). CDR1 DFQATT and CDR2 SNEGSKA come from the germline V gene (reference sequence). This CDR3 contains 12 residues. Trimming removed 4 bases at V and 4 bases at J, with 7 bases between. The CDR3 sequence: CSATDSNEKLFF. CDR3 in DNA: TGCAGTGCTACGGACAGTAATGAAAAACTGTTTTTT.

The chain recombines TRBV6-1 with TRBJ2-7, with a tentative D call TRBD1 (6 bases). V gave up 5 bases and J gave up 5 bases, with 22 bases separating them. Germline CDR1 is MNHNS and CDR2 is SASEGT. The CDR3 spans 16 residues. In DNA form, the CDR3 reads TGTGCCAGCAGTCCCCTGGACGGTACAGGGTCCCACGAGCAGTACGTC. It is translated as CASSPLDGTGSHEQYV.

This clonotype was counted between two and nine times. The rearrangement joins TRBV20-1 to TRBJ2-7, with unresolved D. With 0 bases removed from V and 6 bases from J, the gap between germline ends came to 9 bases. The CDR3 has 12 amino acids. Germline V gives CDR1 DFQATT, CDR2 SNEGSKA (reference sequence). This chain's CDR3 is CSAREGGGEQYV. CDR3 bases: TGCAGTGCTAGAGAGGGTGGCGGCGAGCAGTACGTC.

The chain couples TRBV4-1 to TRBJ1-1, with 9 positions matching TRBD1. With V trimmed by 3 bases and J by 1 base, 3 bases remained unmatched. The CDR3 is 15 amino acids. Germline CDR1 is MGHRA and CDR2 is YSYEKL. CDR3 residues: CASSHLDRGNTEAFF. The DNA of the CDR3 is TGCGCCAGCAGCCATTTGGACAGGGGGAACACTGAAGCTTTCTTT.

This clonotype was seen at least ten times. A junction end diverges from the germline sequence, so it may reflect a read error. The V call is TRBV20-1, the J call TRBJ2-1; no clear D. This CDR3 contains 14 residues. CDR1 is DFQATT and CDR2 is SNEGSKA in the germline V gene (reference sequence). The CDR3 DNA reads TGCAGTGCTGGAGACACTCCCTGGTTGAATGAGCAGTTCTTC. This encodes CSAGDTPWLNEQFF.

This clonotype occurred a few times. This sequence joins TRBV7-9 and TRBJ2-7; 8 nucleotides line up with TRBD1. The CDR3 extends over 15 amino acids. The germline gives CDR1 SEHNR, CDR2 FQNEAQ (reference sequence). V was clipped by 5 bases and J by 2 bases; unmatched bases: 8. CDR3 sequence reads: CASSPGTGSTYEQYF. CDR3 sequence (DNA): TGTGCCAGCAGCCCAGGGACAGGTTCGACCTACGAGCAGTACTTC.

This clonotype was picked up one time. The J gene is TRBJ2-5, the V gene TRBV7-9; no reliable D call. Germline CDR1 is SEHNR and CDR2 is FQNEAQ (reference sequence). Deletions cut 1 base from V and 3 bases from J, with 6 bases between. CDR3 length equals 13 residues. CDR3 nucleotide sequence: TGTGCCAGCAGCTTAGAACTAAAAGAGACCCAGTACTTC. This codes for CASSLELKETQYF.

The chain joins TRBV13 to TRBJ1-2, with 7 bases matching TRBD1. CDR1 and CDR2 (germline): PRHDT, FYEKMQ (reference sequence). J gave up 7 bases and V 5 bases, and 7 bases lay outside the gene matches. This CDR3 region has 13 residues. CDR3: CASSAGRGSGYTF. Here the CDR3 DNA reads TGTGCCAGCAGCGCCGGCAGGGGGTCTGGCTACACCTTC.

This clonotype was counted at least ten times. The chain couples TRBV20-1 to TRBJ2-1; 9 nucleotides agree with TRBD1. This CDR3 contains 18 residues. CDR1 is DFQATT, CDR2 SNEGSKA, per germline (reference sequence). V trimming: 2 bases; J trimming: 3 bases; junction bases outside the gene matches: 14. CDR3 loop: CSARLSQAGQGNYNEQFF. The CDR3, as DNA: TGCAGTGCTAGACTCTCTCAAGCGGGACAGGGAAACTACAATGAGCAGTTCTTC.

In this sample, this clonotype turned up a few times. This chain connects TRBV5-1 to TRBJ1-1; D is unclear. Germline V lookup: CDR1 SGHRS, CDR2 YFSETQ. The V gene lost 5 bases and the J gene lost 10 bases, with 21 bases spanning the gap. The length of the CDR3 is 14 residues. CDR3 region: CASRGYSTNGPAFF. In DNA, the CDR3 is TGCGCCAGCAGGGGGTACAGTACCAACGGTCCAGCTTTCTTT.

This clonotype occurred a few times. The V and J genes are TRBV12-3 or TRBV12-4 and TRBJ2-2; 13 bases line up with TRBD2. The CDR3 sequence is 18 residues long. V dropped 7 bases and J dropped 1; count of bases not matched to a gene: 9. CDR3 amino acids: CASKPRLAGGLNTGELFF. As DNA, the CDR3 is TGTGCCAGCAAGCCAAGACTAGCGGGGGGCCTGAACACCGGGGAGCTGTTTTTT.

The sample holds one count of this clonotype. V usage is TRBV9 and J usage is TRBJ2-5; 10 bases line up with TRBD2. CDR1 is SGDLS, CDR2 YYNGEE, per germline. The CDR3 is 14 residues long. J was trimmed by 3 bases and V by 3 bases; bases with no gene match: 2. DNA for the CDR3: TGTGCCAGCAGCGACCTAGCGGGGGAAGAGACCCAGTACTTC. It specifies CASSDLAGEETQYF.

In its sample, this clonotype was seen many times. This sequence joins TRBV29-1 and TRBJ1-2, with TRBD1 matching over 8 bases. CDR3 size: 14 residues. The V and J ends lost 2 bases and 5 bases, in that order; junction bases with no gene match: 7. Germline V gene data show CDR1 as SQVTM and CDR2 as ANQGSEA. CDR3 sequence (DNA): TGCAGCGTTGAAAGCCAGGGGGCGCGTTATGGCTACACCTTC. Translating gives CSVESQGARYGYTF.

In this sample, this clonotype turned up many times. The chain links TRBV20-1 to TRBJ2-3; TRBD2 matches at 9 bases. The CDR3 runs 17 residues. Per germline, CDR1 DFQATT and CDR2 SNEGSKA (reference sequence). V shed 0 bases, J shed 3 bases, and the junction held 10 bases outside the gene matches. CDR3 bases: TGCAGTGCTAGAGATCCCCGAGCGGGGGGTCGAACAGATACGCAGTATTTT. Amino acid sequence: CSARDPRAGGRTDTQYF.

The chain employs TRBV30 and TRBJ2-7; 7 bases agree with TRBD2. The J segment lost 9 bases and the V segment lost 7 bases, leaving 9 bases of the junction unmatched. The CDR3 sequence is 11 residues long. From germline, CDR1 is GTSNPN and CDR2 SVGIG (reference sequence). CDR3 bases: TGTGCCTTTCGCCCCGGCGGGGGGCAGTACTTC. Amino acid sequence: CAFRPGGGQYF.

This clonotype occurred many times. V and J are TRBV10-3 and TRBJ2-1; D gene ambiguous. V shed 3 bases and J shed 2 bases, with 8 bases lying between them. Germline CDR1 is ENHRY and CDR2 is SYGVKD. This CDR3 comprises 14 residues. The CDR3 protein is CAISDGEAYNEQFF. The CDR3 region has the DNA TGTGCCATCAGTGACGGAGAAGCCTACAATGAGCAGTTCTTC.

This clonotype has just a few counts. The chain employs TRBV5-1 and TRBJ2-5; 7 nucleotides agree with TRBD1. Per germline, CDR1 SGHRS and CDR2 YFSETQ. J lost 1 base, V lost 3 bases, and 6 bases had no gene match. The CDR3 consists of 15 residues. CDR3 DNA sequence: TGCGCCAGCAGCTCCCACGACAGGGCCCAAGAGACCCAGTACTTC. Translated, it gives CASSSHDRAQETQYF.

This clonotype has just one count. The chain links TRBV6-2 or TRBV6-3 to TRBJ2-5; a weak D match, TRBD2 (5 bases). The CDR3 extends over 14 amino acids. V was pared by 4 bases and J by 1 base, with 10 bases between. Germline CDR1 reads MNHEY; CDR2 reads SVGEGT. The CDR3 is CASSSLAIQETQYF. The CDR3 DNA reads as TGTGCCAGCAGTTCCTTAGCGATCCAAGAGACCCAGTACTTC.

The table lists this clonotype with many counts. This rearrangement joins TRBV10-3 to TRBJ2-5; D unresolved. The V and J ends lost 8 bases and 7 bases respectively, with 17 bases between them. The germline CDR1 and CDR2 sequences are ENHRY and SYGVKD. The CDR3 consists of 13 residues. The CDR3 here is CAIEFPGDGTQYF. The CDR3, as DNA: TGTGCCATCGAATTCCCAGGCGATGGGACCCAGTACTTC.